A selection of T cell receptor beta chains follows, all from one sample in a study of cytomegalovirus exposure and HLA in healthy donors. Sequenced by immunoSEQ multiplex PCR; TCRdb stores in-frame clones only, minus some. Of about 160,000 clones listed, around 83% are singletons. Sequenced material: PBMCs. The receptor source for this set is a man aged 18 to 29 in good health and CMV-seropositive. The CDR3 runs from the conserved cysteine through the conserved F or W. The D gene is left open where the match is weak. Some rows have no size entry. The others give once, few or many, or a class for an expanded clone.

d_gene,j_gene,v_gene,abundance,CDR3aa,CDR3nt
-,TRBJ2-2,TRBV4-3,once,CASSQERRGGNTGELFF,TGCGCCAGCAGCCAAGAAAGGAGGGGGGGAAACACCGGGGAGCTGTTTTTT
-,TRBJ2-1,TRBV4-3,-,CASSQDPSGGYYNEQFF,TGCGCCAGCAGCCAAGACCCATCGGGGGGCTACTACAATGAGCAGTTCTTC
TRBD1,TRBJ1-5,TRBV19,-,CASSMATGNNQPQHF,TGTGCCAGTAGTATGGCGACAGGGAACAATCAGCCCCAGCATTTT
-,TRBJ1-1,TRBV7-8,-,CASSASGPLNTEAFF,TGTGCCAGCAGCGCCTCAGGCCCTCTGAACACTGAAGCTTTCTTT
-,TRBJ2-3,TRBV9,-,CASSVSLLADTQYF,TGTGCCAGCAGCGTATCCCTACTAGCAGATACGCAGTATTTT
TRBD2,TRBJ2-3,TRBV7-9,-,CASSLFPGGTDTQYF,TGTGCCAGCAGCTTATTCCCGGGGGGTACAGATACGCAGTATTTT
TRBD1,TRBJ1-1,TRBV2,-,CASSQDRPENTEAFF,TGTGCCAGCAGCCAGGACAGGCCGGAGAACACTGAAGCTTTCTTT
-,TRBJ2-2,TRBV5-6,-,CASSLGQSNTGELFF,TGTGCCAGCAGCTTGGGACAGTCGAACACCGGGGAGCTGTTTTTT
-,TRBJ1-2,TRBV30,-,CAWSQGDYGYTF,TGTGCCTGGAGTCAGGGCGACTATGGCTACACCTTC
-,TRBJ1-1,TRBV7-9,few,CASSFDRGWTEAFF,TGTGCCAGCAGCTTCGACAGAGGCTGGACTGAAGCTTTCTTT
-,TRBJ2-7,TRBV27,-,CAVQNRAAEQYF,TGTGCCGTTCAAAATCGAGCTGCCGAGCAGTACTTC
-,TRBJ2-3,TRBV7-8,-,CASSLMASGTDTQYF,TGTGCCAGCAGCTTGATGGCTAGCGGCACAGATACGCAGTATTTT
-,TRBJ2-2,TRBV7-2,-,CASSLYGQNTGELFF,TGTGCCAGCAGCCTTTATGGACAGAACACCGGGGAGCTGTTTTTT
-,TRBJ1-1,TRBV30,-,CAWKVRENTEAFF,TGTGCCTGGAAAGTCAGGGAAAACACTGAAGCTTTCTTT
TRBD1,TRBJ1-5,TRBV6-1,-,CASSPLGQGNQPQHF,TGTGCCAGCAGCCCCCTTGGACAGGGGAATCAGCCCCAGCATTTT
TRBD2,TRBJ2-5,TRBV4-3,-,CASSQGDSGGKETQYF,TGCGCCAGCAGCCAGGGTGATAGCGGGGGGAAGGAGACCCAGTACTTC
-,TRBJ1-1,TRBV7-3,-,CASSSGPLTDFNTEAFF,TGTGCCAGCAGCTCGGGCCCCTTGACAGATTTTAACACTGAAGCTTTCTTT
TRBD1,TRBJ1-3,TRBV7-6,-,CASSPRRLDRVLYF,TGTGCCAGCAGCCCCCGCCGTCTGGACAGGGTTTTATATTTT
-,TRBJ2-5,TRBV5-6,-,CASSPGRGRGETQYF,TGTGCCAGCAGTCCTGGGCGGGGGCGCGGAGAGACCCAGTACTTC
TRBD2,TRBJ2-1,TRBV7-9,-,CASSQTSGGRNEQFF,TGTGCCAGCAGCCAAACTAGCGGGGGAAGGAATGAGCAGTTCTTC
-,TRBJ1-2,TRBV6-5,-,CASRDGGGGYTF,TGTGCCAGCAGGGATGGGGGGGGCGGCTACACCTTC
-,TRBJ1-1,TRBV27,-,CASSPLQHMNTEAFF,TGTGCCAGCAGTCCGCTACAGCACATGAACACTGAAGCTTTCTTT
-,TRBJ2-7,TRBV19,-,CASSIQGWGEQYF,TGTGCCAGTAGTATCCAGGGATGGGGCGAGCAGTACTTC
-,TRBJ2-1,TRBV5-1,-,CASSLAAGEQFF,TGCGCCAGCAGCTTGGCCGCAGGTGAGCAGTTCTTC
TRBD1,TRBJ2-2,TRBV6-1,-,CASSTTGDHTGELFF,TGTGCCAGCAGTACTACAGGGGATCACACCGGGGAGCTGTTTTTT
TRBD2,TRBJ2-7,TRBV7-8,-,CASSYLAGSSYEQYF,TGTGCCAGCAGCTACTTAGCGGGGTCCTCCTACGAGCAGTACTTC
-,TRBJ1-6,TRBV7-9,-,CASSLTGGSPLHF,TGTGCCAGCAGCTTAACAGGCGGTTCACCCCTCCACTTT
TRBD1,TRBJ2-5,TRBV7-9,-,CSSSPKTGLGRETQYF,TGTTCCAGCAGCCCCAAGACAGGGCTGGGTCGAGAGACCCAGTACTTC
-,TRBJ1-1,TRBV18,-,CASSPDADFEAFF,TGTGCCAGCTCACCAGACGCCGACTTTGAAGCTTTCTTT
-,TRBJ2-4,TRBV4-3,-,CASSQSIGGSSLKNSQYF,TGCGCCAGCAGCCAGAGTATAGGGGGTAGCTCACTCAAAAACAGTCAGTACTTC
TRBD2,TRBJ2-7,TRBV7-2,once,CASSLTSGGIYEQYF,TGTGCCAGCAGCCTTACTAGCGGGGGAATCTACGAGCAGTACTTC
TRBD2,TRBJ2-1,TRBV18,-,CASSAYMGLAANEQFF,TGTGCCAGCTCAGCCTACATGGGACTAGCTGCCAATGAGCAGTTCTTC
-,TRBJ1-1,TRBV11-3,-,CASSQRDITNTEAFF,TGTGCCAGCAGCCAGAGGGACATCACGAACACTGAAGCTTTCTTT
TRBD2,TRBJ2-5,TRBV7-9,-,CASSQTSGGARETQYF,TGTGCCAGCAGCCAGACTAGCGGGGGGGCTCGAGAGACCCAGTACTTC
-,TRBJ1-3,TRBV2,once,CASSEGDYSGNTIYF,TGTGCCAGCAGTGAGGGCGACTACTCTGGAAACACCATATACTTT
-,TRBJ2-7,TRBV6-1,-,CASSEFASVRPWQYF,TGTGCCAGCAGTGAATTCGCTAGCGTAAGACCATGGCAGTACTTC
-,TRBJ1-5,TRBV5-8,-,CASSLFRGNQPQHF,TGTGCCAGCAGCTTGTTTAGGGGTAATCAGCCCCAGCATTTT